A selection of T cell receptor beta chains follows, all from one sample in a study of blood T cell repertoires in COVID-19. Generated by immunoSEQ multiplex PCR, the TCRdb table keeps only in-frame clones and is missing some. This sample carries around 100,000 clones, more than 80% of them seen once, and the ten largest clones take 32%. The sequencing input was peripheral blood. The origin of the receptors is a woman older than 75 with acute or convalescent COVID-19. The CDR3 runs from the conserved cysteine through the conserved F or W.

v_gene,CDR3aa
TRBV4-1,CASSQDSVTARGEKLFF
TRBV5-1,CASSLDLEIYNEQFF
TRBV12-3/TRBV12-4,CASSFSEGNTIYF
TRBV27,CASSSDRGLNEKLFF
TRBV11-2,CASSLGVGLGETQYF
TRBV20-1,CSASRGSGEGFDEQYF
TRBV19,CASSPTGLNTDTQYF
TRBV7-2,CASSAGTGGFTEAFF
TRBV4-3,CASSQDRIRGSPLHF
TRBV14,CASSRLDTQYF
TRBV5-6,CASSFKRSGGADTQYF
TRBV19,CASQPPRRDIILVGNTEAFF
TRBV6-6,CASRETGGEKLFF
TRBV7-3,CASSFSGGEYEQYF
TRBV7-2,CASSLGQGWNYGYTF
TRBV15,CATSRDFTKEKNYGYTF
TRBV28,CASSPRQGRPDNQPQHF
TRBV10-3,CAIKAQTGGNQPQHF
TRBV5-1,CASSLTVANTDTQYF
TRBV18,CASSRQDNQPQHF
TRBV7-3,CASSQQGNTEAFF
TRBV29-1,CSVERGQGAFQETQYF
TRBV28,CASRRGTHSGNTIYF
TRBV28,CASTQGGYGYTF
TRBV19,CASNKQGSSNQPQHF
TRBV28,CAAYKQGLNQPQHF
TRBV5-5,CASSLGQGSYEQYF
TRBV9,CASSEGTVAGNTIYF
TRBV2,CASQTPQRTSWGNYNEQFF
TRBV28,CATPRGGYEQYF
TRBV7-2,CASSWFRGNTEAFF
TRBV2,CASSEDSLGSTQYF
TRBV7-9,CASSLLTGELFF
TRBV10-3,CATSRGSNQPQHF
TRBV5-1,CASSQLAGGNTGELFF
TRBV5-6,CASSSGLHSYEQYF
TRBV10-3,CAISIHGRDSPLHF
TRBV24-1,CATSDYQTSGGAPQETQYF
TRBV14,CASSQEANTEAFF
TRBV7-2,CASSPAIGGRIPSPEQFF
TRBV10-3,CAIRTEQNTEAFF
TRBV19,CASNEAGTYNSPLHF
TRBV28,CASSPGGYTEAFF
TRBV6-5,CASMEGQRGNSPLHF
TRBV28,CASSPQRGGSEKLFF
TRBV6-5,CASNSNYGYTF
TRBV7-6,CASSFGGYSYNEQFF
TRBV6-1,CASSEAPGHEFSLYNSPLHF
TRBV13,CASSSRAQEVGVTPLHF
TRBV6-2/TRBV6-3,CASSLMWANVLTF
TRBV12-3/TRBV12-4,CASTRWEGHGYTF
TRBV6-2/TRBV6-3,CASSYRQVSNQPQHF
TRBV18,CASSHEQGNTEAFF
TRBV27,CASSSWTERNSNQPQHF
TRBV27,CASSFLSGADGYTF
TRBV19,CASRKTGYYEQYF
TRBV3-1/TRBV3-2,CASSQGQGTEAFF
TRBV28,CASGLLADSQETQYF
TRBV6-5,CASSYSGTGNSPLHF
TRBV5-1,CASSLEGRVNQPQHF